The 29 T cell receptor beta chains reported below all come from one sample, sequenced in a study of spatial heterogeneity in lung cancer. Study observations and caveats: Tumors with more nonsynonymous mutations had more expanded intratumoral alpha and beta TCRs.

Antigen specificity for these receptors is unknown. TCRdb re-called the 5' RACE reads with MiXCR, one entry per CDR3 protein. The table records under 20,000 distinct CDR3 sequences, 4.5% to 7% of them present only once. Time point of the sample: sample taken at primary tumor resection. The source material was lung tumor tissue, sampled at surgery. The receptors were gathered from a female donor with early-stage non-small cell lung cancer.

This clonotype was detected many times. The chain couples TRBV7-2 to TRBJ2-2, with TRBD1 as a possible D gene (6 bases). The germline V gene encodes CDR1 SGHTA and CDR2 FQGNSA. The V and J ends lost 4 bases and 1 base respectively, with 13 bases between them. The CDR3 spans 16 residues. CDR3 coding DNA: TGTGCCAGCAGCTACCCGGGACACTTGAACACCGGGGAGCTGTTTTTT. Translation: CASSYPGHLNTGELFF. Using reference TRBV7-2 and TRBJ2-2 for the parts outside the CDR3, the full variable domain is GAGVSQSPSNKVTEKGKDVELRCDPISGHTALYWYRQSLGQGLEFLIYFQGNSAPDKSGLPSDRFSAERTGGSVSTLTIQRTQQEDSAVYLCASSYPGHLNTGELFFGEGSRLTVL.

In its sample, this clonotype was seen many times. V is TRBV15 and J is TRBJ2-5, with 10 nucleotides matching TRBD2. Germline V gene data show CDR1 as LNHNV and CDR2 as YYDKDF (reference sequence). CDR3 size: 14 residues. V lost 1 base and J lost 4; bases outside the gene matches: 0. The CDR3 DNA is TGTGCCACCAGCAGAGGGACTAGCGGAGAGACCCAGTACTTC. The encoded protein is CATSRGTSGETQYF.

The table lists this clonotype with many counts. The V gene is TRBV5-1, the J gene TRBJ2-1, with D possibly matching TRBD2 (5 bases). Germline V CDR1 and CDR2: SGHRS, YFSETQ. The germline V and J ends were trimmed by 0 bases and 4 bases, with 14 bases remaining between them. This CDR3 has 16 residues. CDR3 nucleotides: TGCGCCAGCAGCTTGGTAATGGGAGAAGGTTACAATGAGCAGTTCTTC. Protein product: CASSLVMGEGYNEQFF. The complete variable domain, with remaining parts taken from reference TRBV5-1 and TRBJ2-1, reads KAGVTQTPRYLIKTRGQQVTLSCSPISGHRSVSWYQQTPGQGLQFLFEYFSETQRNKGNFPGRFSGRQFSNSRSEMNVSTLELGDSALYLCASSLVMGEGYNEQFFGPGTRLTVL.

This clonotype has at least ten counts. This chain joins TRBV6-5 and TRBJ2-3; 12 bases are shared with TRBD2. This CDR3 comprises 14 residues. V dropped 10 bases and J dropped 0; count of bases not matched to a gene: 2. Germline CDR1 is MNHEY and CDR2 is SVGAGI. The DNA for the CDR3 is TGTGCCACCGGGACTAGCGGGAGCACAGATACGCAGTATTTT. Translated, it gives CATGTSGSTDTQYF.

This clonotype was detected ten times or more. The gene calls are TRBV7-8 and TRBJ2-1; 13 bases are a match to TRBD2. The CDR3 has 17 residues. Germline CDR1 reads SGHVS; CDR2 reads FQNEAQ. V gave up 4 bases and J gave up 7 bases; unmatched junction bases: 10. The CDR3 coding sequence is TGTGCCAGCAGCTCTGTAGGACTAGCGGGAGAAAGGAATGAGCAGTTCTTC. It is translated as CASSSVGLAGERNEQFF.

The V gene is TRBV9, the J gene TRBJ2-1; no reliable D call. The V and J ends lost 4 bases and 1 base respectively, with 15 bases between them. Germline CDR1 SGDLS, CDR2 YYNGEE. The CDR3 covers 16 residues. CDR3 DNA sequence: TGTGCCAGCAGCCCTACTGGGATCGCGTCCTACAATGAGCAGTTCTTC. Protein product: CASSPTGIASYNEQFF.

This clonotype is classed as medium-sized. The chain recombines TRBV27 with TRBJ2-7, with no clear D. Germline CDR1 MNHEY, CDR2 SMNVEV (reference sequence). The CDR3 has 13 residues. V was shortened by 3 bases and J by 4 bases, with 10 bases between the two germline ends. The chain's CDR3 is CASSFKGQYEQYF. Here the CDR3 DNA reads TGTGCCAGCAGTTTCAAGGGCCAGTACGAGCAGTACTTC.

This clonotype came up many times. The chain recombines TRBV25-1 with TRBJ2-5; TRBD2 is a possible D gene (6 bases). Germline V gives CDR1 MGHDK, CDR2 SYGVNS. V was shortened by 2 bases and J by 6 bases, with 16 bases between the two germline ends. The CDR3 totals 15 residues. CDR3 amino acids: CASSEGGEGRKTQYF. The CDR3 bases are TGTGCCAGCAGTGAAGGCGGGGAAGGTAGAAAGACCCAGTACTTC.

This clonotype was recorded many times. This chain joins TRBV7-2 and TRBJ1-1; D call uncertain. Germline V lookup: CDR1 SGHTA, CDR2 FQGNSA. The V end was cut by 3 bases, the J end by 5 bases, with 10 bases between. CDR3 length: 13 amino acids. This CDR3 is CASSFGGSTEAFF. CDR3 bases: TGTGCCAGCAGCTTTGGAGGGTCTACTGAAGCTTTCTTT.

This clonotype was found many times. The V gene is TRBV12-3 or TRBV12-4, the J gene TRBJ1-1, with D unclear. The CDR3 is made up of 12 amino acids. Trimming took 1 base from V and 1 from J, leaving 1 base between them. CDR3 sequence reads: CASSLGNTEAFF. CDR3 nucleotides: TGTGCCAGCAGTTTAGGGAACACTGAAGCTTTCTTT.

For this clonotype: Given a much more abundant clone one base away, this may be a read error. The J gene is TRBJ2-6, the V gene TRBV4-2; D remains unclear. Germline CDR1 and CDR2: LGHNA and YNFKEQ. The length of the CDR3 is 16 residues. The DNA of the CDR3 is TGTGTCAGCAGCCAAGTTGGCGCTTCCGGGGCCAACGTCCTGACTTTC. Protein product: CVSSQVGASGANVLTF.

This clonotype showed up many times. V usage is TRBV9 and J usage is TRBJ2-7; D might be TRBD1 (6 bases). The CDR3 loop spans 14 amino acids. Trimming cost V 4 bases and J 2 bases, with 13 bases left between them. Germline CDR1 and CDR2: SGDLS and YYNGEE. DNA of the CDR3: TGTGCCAGCAGCCCTCGACAGGCCCCCTACGAGCAGTACTTC. The encoded protein is CASSPRQAPYEQYF. Drawing the rest from reference TRBV9 and TRBJ2-7, the complete variable domain is DSGVTQTPKHLITATGQRVTLRCSPRSGDLSVYWYQQSLDQGLQFLIQYYNGEERAKGNILERFSAQQFPDLHSELNLSSLELGDSALYFCASSPRQAPYEQYFGPGTRLTVT.

This clonotype has a count of ten or more. This rearrangement joins TRBV5-1 to TRBJ1-1, with D tentatively TRBD1 (6 bases). The CDR3 loop spans 13 amino acids. Trimming left V 6 bases short and J 1 base short, with 10 bases between. Germline V lookup: CDR1 SGHRS, CDR2 YFSETQ. CDR3: CASKGQPNTEAFF. In nucleotides, the CDR3 is TGCGCCAGCAAAGGACAGCCGAACACTGAAGCTTTCTTT. The variable domain in full, with the rest retrieved from reference TRBV5-1 and TRBJ1-1, is KAGVTQTPRYLIKTRGQQVTLSCSPISGHRSVSWYQQTPGQGLQFLFEYFSETQRNKGNFPGRFSGRQFSNSRSEMNVSTLELGDSALYLCASKGQPNTEAFFGQGTRLTVV.

This clonotype was recorded at least ten times. The chain recombines TRBV2 with TRBJ1-2; no definite D call. Germline CDR1 is SNHLY and CDR2 is FYNNEI. The ends were cut back, 5 bases at V and 6 bases at J, with 10 bases in the middle. This CDR3 has 12 residues. The CDR3 nucleotides read TGTGCCAGCAGTCCCCGACGGGATGGCTACACCTTC. Its translation is CASSPRRDGYTF.

This clonotype has a handful of counts. The gene calls are TRBV7-3 and TRBJ2-5; D uncertain. The CDR3 is 15 amino acids. V shed 5 bases and J shed 4 bases, with 17 bases lying between them. Germline CDR1 is SGHTA and CDR2 is FQGTGA. CDR3 residues: CASSPNPGRRETQYF. The DNA of the CDR3 is TGTGCCAGCAGCCCGAACCCAGGACGGAGAGAGACCCAGTACTTC. Full variable domain (outside the CDR3, taken from reference TRBV7-3 and TRBJ2-5): GAGVSQTPSNKVTEKGKYVELRCDPISGHTALYWYRQSLGQGPEFLIYFQGTGAADDSGLPNDRFFAVRPEGSVSTLKIQRTERGDSAVYLCASSPNPGRRETQYFGPGTRLLVL.

This clonotype was counted many times. This rearrangement joins TRBV30 to TRBJ2-1; 14 positions agree with TRBD2. The CDR3 loop spans 16 amino acids. The ends lost 1 base at V and 7 bases at J; junction bases unmatched: 6. CDR1 is GTSNPN and CDR2 is SVGIG in the germline V gene (reference sequence). The CDR3 DNA sequence: TGTGCCTGGAGTGCACCGGGACTAGCGGGAGTTAATGAGCAGTTCTTC. It encodes CAWSAPGLAGVNEQFF.

This clonotype was seen repeatedly, ten times or more. The rearrangement joins TRBV7-9 to TRBJ2-3, with D uncertain. The V end lost 4 bases, the J end lost 4 bases, and 6 bases lay between the germline ends. CDR3 length: 12 amino acids. CDR1 and CDR2 from the germline V gene are SEHNR and FQNEAQ (reference sequence). CDR3 in DNA: TGTGCCAGCAGCTCTGTTTCAGATACGCAGTATTTT. The encoded protein is CASSSVSDTQYF.

This clonotype was detected ten times or more. The V and J genes are TRBV10-3 and TRBJ2-7; 8 bases map to TRBD2. Germline-derived CDR1 and CDR2 are ENHRY and SYGVKD. The CDR3 runs to 13 residues. With V trimmed by 6 bases and J by 5 bases, 6 bases remained unmatched. CDR3 nucleotide sequence: TGTGCCATCAGCCCGGGACTAGACGACGAGCAGTACTTC. Its translation is CAISPGLDDEQYF.

This clonotype was recorded many times. This chain connects TRBV2 to TRBJ1-1; 8 bases match TRBD1. Germline assignment: CDR1 SNHLY and CDR2 FYNNEI. The CDR3 loop spans 14 amino acids. J gave up 0 bases and V 6 bases, and 3 bases lay outside the gene matches. CDR3 loop: CASRADRVNTEAFF. The CDR3 DNA reads TGTGCCAGCAGGGCGGACAGGGTGAACACTGAAGCTTTCTTT.

This chain joins TRBV20-1 and TRBJ1-1; the match to TRBD1 covers 8 bases. This CDR3 contains 13 residues. CDR1 is DFQATT, CDR2 SNEGSKA, per germline (reference sequence). Losses at the gene ends were 6 bases for V and 3 bases for J; bases not matched to a gene: 6. The CDR3 DNA follows: TGCAGTGCCAGTAACAGGGGGGACACTGAAGCTTTCTTT. Its translation: CSASNRGDTEAFF.

This clonotype ranks as medium-sized. This chain connects TRBV7-8 to TRBJ2-7; 7 nucleotides agree with TRBD1. Germline CDR1 reads SGHVS; CDR2 reads FQNEAQ. J gave up 2 bases and V 3 bases, and 4 bases lay outside the gene matches. The CDR3 length is 14 residues. CDR3 sequence reads: CASSLRDRAYEQYF. The CDR3, as DNA: TGTGCCAGCAGCTTGCGCGACAGGGCCTACGAGCAGTACTTC. The variable domain in full, with the rest retrieved from reference TRBV7-8 and TRBJ2-7, is GAGVSQSPRYKVAKRGQDVALRCDPISGHVSLFWYQQALGQGPEFLTYFQNEAQLDKSGLPSDRFFAERPEGSVSTLKIQRTQQEDSAVYLCASSLRDRAYEQYFGPGTRLTVT.

The sample holds many counts of this clonotype. V usage is TRBV12-3 or TRBV12-4 and J usage is TRBJ2-7, with TRBD1 as a possible D gene (6 bases). CDR3 size: 13 residues. Between the trimmed V and J ends, which lost 9 bases and 6 bases, there was a span of 18 bases. CDR3 loop: CASRDTANSEQYF. As DNA, the CDR3 is TGTGCCAGTAGGGACACGGCGAACTCCGAGCAGTACTTC.

The sample holds a few counts of this clonotype. J is TRBJ2-3 and V is TRBV5-1, with 8 bases aligning to TRBD2. The ends lost 3 bases at V and 5 bases at J; junction bases unmatched: 11. This CDR3 has 16 amino acids. Germline CDR1 is SGHRS and CDR2 is YFSETQ. CDR3 in DNA: TGCGCCAGCAGCTCCGTTGCGGGGGGCTTGGGAGATACGCAGTATTTT. It specifies CASSSVAGGLGDTQYF.

This clonotype has at least ten counts. This chain uses TRBV15 with TRBJ2-5; D gene unclear. With 1 base removed from V and 1 base from J, the gap between germline ends came to 7 bases. Germline CDR1 LNHNV, CDR2 YYDKDF (reference sequence). The CDR3 is 14 amino acids. CDR3 sequence reads: CATSRANTQETQYF. Written as DNA, the CDR3 is TGTGCCACCAGCAGAGCGAACACCCAAGAGACCCAGTACTTC.

By share of the sample, this clonotype is medium-sized (0.01 to 0.1%). This chain connects TRBV20-1 to TRBJ2-7; 7 positions agree with TRBD1. The trim removed 3 bases at V and 5 bases at J, leaving 4 bases unmatched. The CDR3 sequence is 12 residues long. Per the germline V gene, CDR1 is DFQATT and CDR2 is SNEGSKA (reference sequence). The CDR3 reads CSARLQGDEQYF. In DNA form, the CDR3 reads TGCAGTGCTAGGCTCCAGGGGGACGAGCAGTACTTC.

This clonotype was observed at least ten times. This rearrangement joins TRBV7-2 to TRBJ2-6; D is undetermined. V was shortened by 4 bases and J by 0 bases, with 4 bases between the two germline ends. The germline V gene has CDR1 SGHTA and CDR2 FQGNSA. This CDR3 region has 14 residues. The CDR3 DNA sequence: TGTGCCAGCAGCTCGTACTCTGGGGCCAACGTCCTGACTTTC. Amino acid sequence: CASSSYSGANVLTF. Together with reference TRBV7-2 and TRBJ2-6, the CDR3 gives the full variable domain: GAGVSQSPSNKVTEKGKDVELRCDPISGHTALYWYRQSLGQGLEFLIYFQGNSAPDKSGLPSDRFSAERTGGSVSTLTIQRTQQEDSAVYLCASSSYSGANVLTFGAGSRLTVL.

This clonotype occurred a few times. The chain employs TRBV6-1 and TRBJ1-6; the D is unclear. Germline loops: CDR1 MNHNS, CDR2 SASEGT. The CDR3 is 15 residues long. V lost 2 bases and J 8 bases, leaving 13 bases between the germline ends. This CDR3 reads CASSEQGIFDSPLHF. Written as DNA, the CDR3 is TGTGCCAGCAGTGAACAAGGGATTTTCGATTCACCCCTCCACTTT.

The chain carries TRBV12-3 or TRBV12-4 and TRBJ2-7; 10 bases are a match to TRBD2. The CDR3 is made up of 14 amino acids. The ends lost 6 bases at V and 2 bases at J; junction bases unmatched: 4. In nucleotides, the CDR3 is TGTGCCAGCAGACCTAGCGGGGGAACCTACGAGCAGTACTTC. Translation gives CASRPSGGTYEQYF.

In this sample, this clonotype turned up many times. The chain is built from TRBV20-1 and TRBJ1-1, with 8 positions matching TRBD1. V gave up 6 bases and J gave up 3 bases; unmatched junction bases: 6. Per the germline V gene, CDR1 is DFQATT and CDR2 is SNEGSKA (reference sequence). The CDR3 is made up of 13 amino acids. The CDR3 here is CSAAHRGDTEAFF. The DNA for the CDR3 is TGCAGTGCGGCACACAGGGGGGACACTGAAGCTTTCTTT.